Here is one TCR beta chain with its context. Looked up from germline, CDR1 is MNHEY and CDR2 is SVGAGI. The CDR3 runs to 15 residues. V dropped 4 bases and J dropped 1; count of bases not matched to a gene: 7. The sample originates from a study of blood T cell repertoires in COVID-19. The overall study: Spain, Italy and the United States supplied samples that represented acute and convalescent COVID-19.

Original methodology: Nucleated cell counts were estimated from reference gene primer amplification. Clones were read by immunoSEQ multiplex PCR, and TCRdb kept only the in-frame ones, dropping some. That table is the source of V, J and clone size, and D and trimming were worked out from the DNA. The sample contains some 230,000 clones, about four fifths of which appear only once. This chain connects TRBV6-5 to TRBJ2-7; 7 bases are a match to TRBD1. The sequenced sample was peripheral blood. This TCR was recovered from a woman in her twenties or thirties who had recovered from COVID-19. In DNA form, the CDR3 reads TGTGCCAGCAGTTCATCGGACAGGTCATCCTACGAGCAGTACTTC. It translates to CASSSSDRSSYEQYF.